The present T cell receptor (beta chain) was sequenced within a study of blood T cell repertoires in COVID-19. In the study overall: The analysed material was cDNA or gDNA that came from T cells, B-cell-depleted T cells, or PBMCs.

This clone was recorded only once. Per the study methods: Nucleated cell counts were estimated from reference gene primer amplification. The repertoire was sequenced with immunoSEQ multiplex PCR; TCRdb's copy has only in-frame clones and lacks some. The DNA gave D and trimming, while V, J and clone size come from that table. The sample lists some 260,000 clones; around 90% were seen once. This TCR was recovered from a woman in her thirties or forties who had recovered from COVID-19. Material: peripheral blood.

Here the CDR3 DNA reads TGTGCCTCACAGACTAGCGGTGACAATGAGCAGTTCTTC. Amino acid sequence: CASQTSGDNEQFF. The rearrangement links TRBV10-3 to TRBJ2-1, with 9 positions matching TRBD2. J lost 5 bases, V lost 11 bases, and 7 bases had no gene match. Germline CDR1 reads ENHRY; CDR2 reads SYGVKD. The CDR3 runs 13 residues.